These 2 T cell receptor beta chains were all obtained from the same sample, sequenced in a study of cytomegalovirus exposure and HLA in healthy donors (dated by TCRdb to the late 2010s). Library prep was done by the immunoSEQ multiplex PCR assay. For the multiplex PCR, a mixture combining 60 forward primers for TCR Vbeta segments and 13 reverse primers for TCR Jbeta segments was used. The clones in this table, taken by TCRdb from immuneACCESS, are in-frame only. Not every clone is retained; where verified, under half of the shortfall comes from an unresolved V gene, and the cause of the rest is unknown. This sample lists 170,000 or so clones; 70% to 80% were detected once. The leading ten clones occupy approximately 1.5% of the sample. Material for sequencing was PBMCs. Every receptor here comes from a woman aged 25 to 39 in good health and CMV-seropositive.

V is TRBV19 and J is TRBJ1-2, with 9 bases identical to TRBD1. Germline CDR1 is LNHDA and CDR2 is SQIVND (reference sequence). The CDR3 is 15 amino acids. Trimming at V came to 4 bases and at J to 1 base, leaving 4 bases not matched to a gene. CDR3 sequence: CASSTRQGVNYGYTF. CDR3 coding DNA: TGTGCCAGTAGTACCCGACAGGGGGTTAACTATGGCTACACCTTC.

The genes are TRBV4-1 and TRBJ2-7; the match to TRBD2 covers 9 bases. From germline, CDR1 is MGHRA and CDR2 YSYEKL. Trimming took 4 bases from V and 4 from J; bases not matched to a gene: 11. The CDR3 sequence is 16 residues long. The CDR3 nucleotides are TGCGCCAGCAGCCCGCGTATCGCGGGAGGGATATACGAGCAGTACTTC. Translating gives CASSPRIAGGIYEQYF.